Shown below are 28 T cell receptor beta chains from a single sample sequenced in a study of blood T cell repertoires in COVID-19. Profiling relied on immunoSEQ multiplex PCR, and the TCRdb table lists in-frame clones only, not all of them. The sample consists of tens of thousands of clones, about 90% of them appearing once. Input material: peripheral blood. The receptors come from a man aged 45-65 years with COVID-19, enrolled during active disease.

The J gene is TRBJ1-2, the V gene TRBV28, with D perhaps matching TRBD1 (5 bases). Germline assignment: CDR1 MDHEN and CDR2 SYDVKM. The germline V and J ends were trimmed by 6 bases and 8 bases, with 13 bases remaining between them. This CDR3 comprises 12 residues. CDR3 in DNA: TGTGCCAGCAGGGGGCGCCTGGAGGGCTACACCTTC. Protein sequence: CASRGRLEGYTF.

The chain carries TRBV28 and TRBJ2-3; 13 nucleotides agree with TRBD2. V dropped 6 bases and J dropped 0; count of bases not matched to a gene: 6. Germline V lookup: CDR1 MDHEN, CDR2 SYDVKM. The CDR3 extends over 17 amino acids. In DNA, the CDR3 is TGTGCCAGCAGCTCCGGGACTAGCGGGGCTAGCACAGATACGCAGTATTTT. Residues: CASSSGTSGASTDTQYF.

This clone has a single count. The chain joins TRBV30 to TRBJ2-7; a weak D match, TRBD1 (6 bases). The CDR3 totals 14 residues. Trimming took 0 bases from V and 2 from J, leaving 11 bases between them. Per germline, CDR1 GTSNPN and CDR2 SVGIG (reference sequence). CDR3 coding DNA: TGTGCCTGGAGTGTACTCAAGGGGGCCTACGAGCAGTACTTC. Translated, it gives CAWSVLKGAYEQYF.

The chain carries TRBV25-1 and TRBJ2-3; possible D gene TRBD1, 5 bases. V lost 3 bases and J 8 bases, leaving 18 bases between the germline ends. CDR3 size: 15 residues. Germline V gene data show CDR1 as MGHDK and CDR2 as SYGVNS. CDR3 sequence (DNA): TGTGCCAGCAGTGATATGCAGGGCCTCTTCGGTACGCAGTATTTT. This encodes CASSDMQGLFGTQYF.

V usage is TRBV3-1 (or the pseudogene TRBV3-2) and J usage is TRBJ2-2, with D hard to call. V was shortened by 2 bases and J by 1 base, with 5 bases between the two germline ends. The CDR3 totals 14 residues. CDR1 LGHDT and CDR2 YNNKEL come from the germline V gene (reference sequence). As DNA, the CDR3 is TGTGCCAGCAGCCAATCGCGGAACACCGGGGAGCTGTTTTTT. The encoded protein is CASSQSRNTGELFF.

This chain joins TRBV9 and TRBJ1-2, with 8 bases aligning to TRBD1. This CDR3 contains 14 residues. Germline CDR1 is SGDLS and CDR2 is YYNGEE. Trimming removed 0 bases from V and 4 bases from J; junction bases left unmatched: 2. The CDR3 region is CASSVGQGAYGYTF. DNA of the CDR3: TGTGCCAGCAGCGTAGGGCAGGGGGCCTATGGCTACACCTTC.

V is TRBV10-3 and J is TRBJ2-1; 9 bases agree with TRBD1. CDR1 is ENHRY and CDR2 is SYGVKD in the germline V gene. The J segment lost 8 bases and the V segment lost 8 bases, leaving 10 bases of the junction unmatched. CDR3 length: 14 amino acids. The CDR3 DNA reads TGTGCCATCGGGGACAGGGACCAGGCTGATGAGCAGTTCTTC. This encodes CAIGDRDQADEQFF.

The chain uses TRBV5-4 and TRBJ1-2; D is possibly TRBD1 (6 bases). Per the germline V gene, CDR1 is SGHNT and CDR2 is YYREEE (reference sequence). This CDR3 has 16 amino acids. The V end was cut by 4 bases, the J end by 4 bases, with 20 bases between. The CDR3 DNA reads TGTGCCAGCAGCCAGGGGCCGCCGGGACGGAGCTATGGCTACACCTTC. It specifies CASSQGPPGRSYGYTF.

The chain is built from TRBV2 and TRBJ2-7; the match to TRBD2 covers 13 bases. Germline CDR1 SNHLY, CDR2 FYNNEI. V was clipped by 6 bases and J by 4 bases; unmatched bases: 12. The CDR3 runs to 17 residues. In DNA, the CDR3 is TGTGCCAGCAGCCGTAAAGCCGGGACTAGCGGGAAATACGAGCAGTACTTC. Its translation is CASSRKAGTSGKYEQYF. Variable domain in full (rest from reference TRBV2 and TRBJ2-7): EPEVTQTPSHQVTQMGQEVILRCVPISNHLYFYWYRQILGQKVEFLVSFYNNEISEKSEIFDDQFSVERPDGSNFTLKIRSTKLEDSAMYFCASSRKAGTSGKYEQYFGPGTRLTVT.

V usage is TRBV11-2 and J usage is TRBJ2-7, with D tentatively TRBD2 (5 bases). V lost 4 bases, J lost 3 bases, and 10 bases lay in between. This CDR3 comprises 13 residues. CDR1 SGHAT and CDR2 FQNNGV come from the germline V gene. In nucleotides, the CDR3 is TGTGCCAGCAGCTCAGGACTCTACTACGAGCAGTACTTC. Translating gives CASSSGLYYEQYF.

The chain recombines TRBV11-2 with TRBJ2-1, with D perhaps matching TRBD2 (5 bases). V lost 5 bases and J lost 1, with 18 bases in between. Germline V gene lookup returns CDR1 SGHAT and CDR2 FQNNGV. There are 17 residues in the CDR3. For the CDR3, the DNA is TGTGCCAGCAGCGATTGGAGGCAGAGGGAGTCCTACAATGAGCAGTTCTTC. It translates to CASSDWRQRESYNEQFF.

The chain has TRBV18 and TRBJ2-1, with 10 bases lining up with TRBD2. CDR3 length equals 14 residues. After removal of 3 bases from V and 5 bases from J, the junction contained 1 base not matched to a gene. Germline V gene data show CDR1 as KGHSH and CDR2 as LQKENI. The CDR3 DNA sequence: TGTGCCAGCTCACCCCTAGCGGGAGACAATGAGCAGTTCTTC. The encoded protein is CASSPLAGDNEQFF.

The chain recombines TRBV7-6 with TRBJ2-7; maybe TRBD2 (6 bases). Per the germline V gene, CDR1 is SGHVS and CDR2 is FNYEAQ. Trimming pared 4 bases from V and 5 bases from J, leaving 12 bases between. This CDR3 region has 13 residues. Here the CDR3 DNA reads TGTGCCAGCAGCTCGGGACGCGGGGACGAGCAGTACTTC. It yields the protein CASSSGRGDEQYF.

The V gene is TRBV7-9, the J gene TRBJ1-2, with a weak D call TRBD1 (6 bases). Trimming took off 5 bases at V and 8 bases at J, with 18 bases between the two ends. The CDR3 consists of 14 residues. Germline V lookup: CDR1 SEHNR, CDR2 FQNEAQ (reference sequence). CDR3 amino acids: CASSPTGTGLGYTF. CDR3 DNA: TGTGCCAGCAGCCCAACAGGGACCGGATTAGGCTACACCTTC.

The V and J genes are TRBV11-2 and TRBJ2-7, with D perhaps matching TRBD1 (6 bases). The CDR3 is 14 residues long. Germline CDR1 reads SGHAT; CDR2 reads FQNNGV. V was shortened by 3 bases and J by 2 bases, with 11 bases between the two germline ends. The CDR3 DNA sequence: TGTGCCAGCAGCTTCGGAACAGGGACCTACGAGCAGTACTTC. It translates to CASSFGTGTYEQYF.

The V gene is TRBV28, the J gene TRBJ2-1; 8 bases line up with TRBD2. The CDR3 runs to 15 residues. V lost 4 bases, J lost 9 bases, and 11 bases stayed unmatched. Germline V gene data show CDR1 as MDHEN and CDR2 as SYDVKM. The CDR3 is CASSSSGPRFSEQFF. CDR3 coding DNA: TGTGCCAGCAGTTCTAGCGGGCCCCGGTTCAGTGAGCAGTTCTTC.

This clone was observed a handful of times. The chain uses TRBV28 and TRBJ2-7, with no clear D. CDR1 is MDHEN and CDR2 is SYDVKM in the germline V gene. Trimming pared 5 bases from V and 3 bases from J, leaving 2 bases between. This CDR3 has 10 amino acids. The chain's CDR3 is CASSRYEQYF. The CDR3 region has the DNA TGTGCCAGCAGTCGCTACGAGCAGTACTTC. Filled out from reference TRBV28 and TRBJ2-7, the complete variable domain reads DVKVTQSSRYLVKRTGEKVFLECVQDMDHENMFWYRQDPGLGLRLIYFSYDVKMKEKGDIPEGYSVSREKKERFSLILESASTNQTSMYLCASSRYEQYFGPGTRLTVT.

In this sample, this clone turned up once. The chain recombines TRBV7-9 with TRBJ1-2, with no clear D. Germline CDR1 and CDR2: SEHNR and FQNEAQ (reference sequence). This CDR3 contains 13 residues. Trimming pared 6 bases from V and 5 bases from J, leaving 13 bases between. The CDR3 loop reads CASRPAEIYGYTF. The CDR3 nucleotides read TGTGCCAGCAGACCTGCGGAGATATATGGCTACACCTTC.

CDR3 DNA sequence: TGTGCTAGTGGGACTCTGACAGGGGCAGATACGCAGTATTTT. Its translation is CASGTLTGADTQYF. This chain uses TRBV12-5 with TRBJ2-3, with TRBD1 matching over 8 bases. The V gene end was trimmed by 6 bases and the J gene end by 4 bases; junction bases not matched to a gene: 6. CDR1 LGHNT and CDR2 FRNRAP come from the germline V gene. The CDR3 sequence is 14 residues long.

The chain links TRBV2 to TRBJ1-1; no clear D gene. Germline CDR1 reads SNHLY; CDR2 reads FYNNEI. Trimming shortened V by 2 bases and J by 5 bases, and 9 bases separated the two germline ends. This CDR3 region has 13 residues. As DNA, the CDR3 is TGTGCCAGCAGTGAACACGGGGAGACTGAAGCTTTCTTT. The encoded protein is CASSEHGETEAFF.

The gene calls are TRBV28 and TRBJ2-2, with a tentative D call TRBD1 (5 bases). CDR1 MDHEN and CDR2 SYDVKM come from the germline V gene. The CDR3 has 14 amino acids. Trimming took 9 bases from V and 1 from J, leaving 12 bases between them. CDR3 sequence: CASTEQGNTGELFF. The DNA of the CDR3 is TGTGCCAGTACTGAGCAGGGGAACACCGGGGAGCTGTTTTTT.

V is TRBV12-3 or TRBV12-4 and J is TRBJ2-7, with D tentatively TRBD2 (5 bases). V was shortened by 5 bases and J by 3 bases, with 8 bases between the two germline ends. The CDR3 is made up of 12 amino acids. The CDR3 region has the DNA TGTGCCAGCAGTCCGGGGTTCTACGAGCAGTACTTC. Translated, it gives CASSPGFYEQYF.

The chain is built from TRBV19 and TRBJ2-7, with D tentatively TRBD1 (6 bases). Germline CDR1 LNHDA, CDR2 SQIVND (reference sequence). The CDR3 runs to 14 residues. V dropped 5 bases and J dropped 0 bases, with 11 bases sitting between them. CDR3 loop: CASSGQLDSYEQYF. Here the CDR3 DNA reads TGTGCCAGTAGTGGACAGCTGGACTCCTACGAGCAGTACTTC.

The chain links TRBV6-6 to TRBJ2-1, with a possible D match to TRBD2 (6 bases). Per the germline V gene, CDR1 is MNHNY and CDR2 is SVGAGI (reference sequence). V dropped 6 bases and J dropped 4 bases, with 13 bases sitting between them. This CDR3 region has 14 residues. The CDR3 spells CASRSMGGYNEQFF. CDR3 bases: TGTGCCAGCAGGTCGATGGGAGGATACAATGAGCAGTTCTTC.

This CDR3 reads CASRWTSGSGYNEQFF. The CDR3 DNA follows: TGTGCCAGCAGGTGGACTAGCGGGTCTGGTTACAATGAGCAGTTCTTC. The rearrangement links TRBV7-8 to TRBJ2-1; 11 bases are shared with TRBD2. The CDR3 totals 16 residues. V trimming: 6 bases; J trimming: 4 bases; junction bases outside the gene matches: 8. CDR1 and CDR2 from the germline V gene are SGHVS and FQNEAQ.

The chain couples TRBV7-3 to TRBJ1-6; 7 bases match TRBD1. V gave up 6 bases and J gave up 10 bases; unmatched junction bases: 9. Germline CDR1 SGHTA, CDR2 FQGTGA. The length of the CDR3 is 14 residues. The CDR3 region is CASRRQGVGSPLHF. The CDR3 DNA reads TGTGCCAGCAGGAGACAGGGAGTGGGGTCACCCCTCCACTTT.

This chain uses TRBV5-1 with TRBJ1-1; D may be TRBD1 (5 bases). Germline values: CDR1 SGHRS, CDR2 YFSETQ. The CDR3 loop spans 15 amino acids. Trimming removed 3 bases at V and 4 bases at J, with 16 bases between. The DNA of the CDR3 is TGCGCCAGCAGCTGGGGGAACACGGGGGGCACTGAAGCTTTCTTT. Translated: CASSWGNTGGTEAFF.

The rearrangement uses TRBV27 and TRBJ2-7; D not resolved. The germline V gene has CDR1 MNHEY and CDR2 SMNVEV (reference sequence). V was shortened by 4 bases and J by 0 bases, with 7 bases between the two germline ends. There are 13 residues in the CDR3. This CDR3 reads CASSYQDSYEQYF. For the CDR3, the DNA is TGTGCCAGCAGTTATCAGGACTCCTACGAGCAGTACTTC.